The 28 T cell receptor beta chains below all came from one sample that was sequenced in a study of spatial heterogeneity in lung cancer. Via MiXCR, TCRdb re-called the 5' RACE reads, giving one row per CDR3 protein. Seen here are 17,000 or so distinct CDR3 sequences, around 6% observed once, and the top ten hold around 7%. Study-level results: One measure, the expanded intratumoral alpha and beta TCR count, tracked tumor mutation counts.

The sample's time point: sample taken at primary tumor resection. For these receptors, no antigen is known. This sample comprised lung tumor tissue, obtained at surgery. These receptor sequences come from a male donor with early-stage non-small cell lung cancer.

This clonotype was seen ten or more times. This chain connects TRBV19 to TRBJ1-5; tentative D call: TRBD1 (6 bases). The CDR3 contains 15 residues. Germline V lookup: CDR1 LNHDA, CDR2 SQIVND (reference sequence). Trimming pared 1 base from V and 4 bases from J, leaving 11 bases between. This CDR3 reads CASSIGGGGNQPQHF. In DNA form, the CDR3 reads TGTGCCAGTAGTATAGGTGGAGGGGGAAATCAGCCCCAGCATTTT.

A few counts support this clonotype. The chain uses TRBV3-1 and TRBJ2-5; 8 bases are shared with TRBD1. The germline gives CDR1 LGHDT, CDR2 YNNKEL (reference sequence). V was pared by 6 bases and J by 4 bases, with 7 bases of the junction left unmatched. This CDR3 is 14 amino acids long. The CDR3 is CASRGQAKRETQYF. CDR3 in DNA: TGTGCCAGCAGGGGACAGGCCAAACGAGAGACCCAGTACTTC.

This chain uses TRBV4-3 with TRBJ1-2; no firm D call. CDR3 length equals 16 residues. V lost 1 base and J 2 bases, leaving 14 bases between the germline ends. Looked up from germline, CDR1 is LGHNA and CDR2 is YSLEER. DNA of the CDR3: TGCGCCAGCAGCCAAGTCGGAGGTTTACTAAACTATGGCTACACCTTC. Protein product: CASSQVGGLLNYGYTF.

This clonotype was observed a handful of times. V and J are TRBV7-2 and TRBJ2-3; D may be TRBD2 (6 bases). V shed 5 bases and J shed 0 bases, with 9 bases lying between them. The germline V gene encodes CDR1 SGHTA and CDR2 FQGNSA. The CDR3 contains 14 residues. Here the CDR3 reads CASSGDLSTDTQYF. CDR3 in DNA: TGTGCCAGCAGCGGGGACTTGAGCACAGATACGCAGTATTTT.

There are many counts of this clonotype. The chain joins TRBV14 to TRBJ2-1; no clear D. Looked up from germline, CDR1 is SGHDN and CDR2 is FVKESK. This CDR3 spans 12 amino acids. Trimming took off 1 base at V and 8 bases at J, with 6 bases between the two ends. The CDR3 loop reads CASSQVSDEQFF. In DNA form, the CDR3 reads TGTGCCAGCAGCCAAGTCTCGGATGAGCAGTTCTTC.

The chain uses TRBV7-8 and TRBJ2-3, with D possibly matching TRBD2 (5 bases). Trimming removed 5 bases from V and 2 bases from J, with 11 bases in between. The length of the CDR3 is 14 residues. Looked up from germline, CDR1 is SGHVS and CDR2 is FQNEAQ. CDR3 bases: TGTGCCAGCAGCCCCGGACTTTCCACAGATACGCAGTATTTT. It encodes CASSPGLSTDTQYF.

The chain joins TRBV25-1 to TRBJ2-7; possibly TRBD1 for D (5 bases). Trimming left V 1 base short and J 5 bases short, with 18 bases between. There are 16 residues in the CDR3. Germline lookup yields CDR1 MGHDK and CDR2 SYGVNS. The CDR3 region is CASSESTKGRRNEQYF. The CDR3 nucleotides are TGTGCCAGCAGTGAATCCACAAAGGGGCGGCGGAACGAGCAGTACTTC.

V is TRBV18 and J is TRBJ1-2; D remains unclear. This CDR3 is built from 14 residues. Germline CDR1 KGHSH, CDR2 LQKENI. The V end lost 3 bases, the J end lost 8 bases, and 16 bases lay between the germline ends. The CDR3 loop reads CASSPPRSPMGYTF. The CDR3 DNA is TGTGCCAGCTCACCCCCGAGGAGCCCTATGGGCTACACCTTC.

In its sample, this clonotype was seen many times. The rearrangement uses TRBV20-1 and TRBJ1-2, with a weak D call TRBD1 (6 bases). V was cut by 5 bases and J by 2 bases, with 15 bases left in between. The CDR3 is 14 residues long. The germline gives CDR1 DFQATT, CDR2 SNEGSKA (reference sequence). CDR3 region: CSAGTGYQNYGYTF. CDR3 nucleotide sequence: TGCAGTGCTGGAACAGGGTACCAAAACTATGGCTACACCTTC.

In this sample, this clonotype turned up many times. The chain carries TRBV29-1 and TRBJ1-5; 7 bases map to TRBD1. The CDR3 is 12 amino acids. Germline V gene lookup returns CDR1 SQVTM and CDR2 ANQGSEA. V lost 4 bases to trimming and J lost 7 bases; unmatched junction nucleotides: 4. The CDR3 protein is CSVGEGAQPQHF. Here the CDR3 DNA reads TGCAGCGTTGGGGAGGGGGCCCAGCCCCAGCATTTT.

This chain joins TRBV11-2 and TRBJ2-5; weak D call: TRBD1 (6 bases). The CDR3 consists of 15 residues. CDR1 is SGHAT, CDR2 FQNNGV, per germline. Trimming left V 5 bases short and J 5 bases short, with 18 bases between. CDR3 in amino acids: CASSHLSRGEETQYF. In DNA, the CDR3 is TGTGCCAGCAGCCATTTGTCCAGGGGTGAGGAGACCCAGTACTTC.

The table lists this clonotype with many counts. The rearrangement joins TRBV28 to TRBJ1-6; TRBD1 aligns across 7 bases. The CDR3 runs to 15 residues. CDR1 MDHEN and CDR2 SYDVKM come from the germline V gene. The V gene end was trimmed by 4 bases and the J gene end by 10 bases; junction bases not matched to a gene: 10. The CDR3, as DNA: TGTGCCAGCAGTTCCCCGGCAGGGGGGAAGTCACCCCTCCACTTT. Translation: CASSSPAGGKSPLHF.

This clonotype occurred many times. J is TRBJ2-3 and V is TRBV7-6; unclear D gene. The CDR3 contains 15 residues. V was trimmed by 1 base and J by 1 base, leaving 9 bases between them. Germline V gene data show CDR1 as SGHVS and CDR2 as FNYEAQ. The CDR3 coding sequence is TGTGCCAGCAGCTTAGAAATTCTTGGCACAGATACGCAGTATTTT. It codes for CASSLEILGTDTQYF.

The V gene is TRBV29-1, the J gene TRBJ2-1, with TRBD2 matching over 8 bases. This CDR3 is built from 13 residues. The J segment lost 4 bases and the V segment lost 8 bases, leaving 7 bases of the junction unmatched. Germline-derived CDR1 and CDR2 are SQVTM and ANQGSEA. CDR3 sequence: CSFQRGSYNEQFF. The DNA for the CDR3 is TGCAGCTTCCAGCGGGGGTCGTACAATGAGCAGTTCTTC.

This clonotype was recorded at least ten times. The V gene is TRBV6-2 or TRBV6-3, the J gene TRBJ2-6; D uncertain. The V and J ends lost 8 bases and 0 bases respectively, with 8 bases between them. Germline-derived CDR1 and CDR2 are MNHEY and SVGEGT. This CDR3 spans 14 amino acids. The CDR3 loop reads CASGPVSGANVLTF. The DNA for the CDR3 is TGTGCCAGCGGGCCCGTCTCTGGGGCCAACGTCCTGACTTTC.

This clonotype is classed as medium-sized. This sequence joins TRBV29-1 and TRBJ2-1; TRBD1 matches 12 bases. After removal of 6 bases from V and 8 bases from J, the junction contained 8 bases not matched to a gene. This CDR3 has 14 residues. Germline CDR1 and CDR2: SQVTM and ANQGSEA. CDR3 nucleotide sequence: TGCAGCGTGCAACCGGGACAGGGGGCGTATGAGCAGTTCTTC. Residues: CSVQPGQGAYEQFF.

This clonotype was detected ten times or more. The chain carries TRBV20-1 and TRBJ2-3; weak D call: TRBD1 (6 bases). Looked up from germline, CDR1 is DFQATT and CDR2 is SNEGSKA (reference sequence). Trimming cost V 6 bases and J 0 bases, with 13 bases left between them. The CDR3 has 14 residues. The DNA for the CDR3 is TGCAGTGCATGGAGTGGACAGAGCACAGATACGCAGTATTTT. Residues: CSAWSGQSTDTQYF.

This clonotype has ten or more counts. The rearrangement links TRBV10-3 to TRBJ1-1; possibly TRBD1 for D (5 bases). The CDR3 loop spans 12 amino acids. The germline CDR1 and CDR2 sequences are ENHRY and SYGVKD. The germline V and J ends were trimmed by 4 bases and 7 bases, with 10 bases remaining between them. The CDR3 loop reads CAISGGTFEAFF. CDR3 nucleotide sequence: TGTGCCATCAGTGGAGGGACCTTTGAAGCTTTCTTT.

This clonotype has a count of ten or more. This chain uses TRBV6-6 with TRBJ2-3; 11 bases are shared with TRBD2. This CDR3 contains 17 residues. Germline V lookup: CDR1 MNHNY, CDR2 SVGAGI (reference sequence). The V gene end was trimmed by 6 bases and the J gene end by 6 bases; junction bases not matched to a gene: 14. The CDR3 protein is CASRPSSGRGGEDTQYF. CDR3 sequence (DNA): TGTGCCAGCAGACCCAGTAGCGGGAGGGGCGGGGAGGATACGCAGTATTTT.

This clonotype was found many times. The chain couples TRBV27 to TRBJ1-1; weak D call: TRBD1 (6 bases). Germline loops: CDR1 MNHEY, CDR2 SMNVEV (reference sequence). Trimming took 5 bases from V and 4 from J, leaving 17 bases between them. CDR3 length equals 15 residues. CDR3 bases: TGTGCCAGCAGTACCACAGGGAAAGGGGTCACTGAAGCTTTCTTT. Translated: CASSTTGKGVTEAFF.

This clonotype was seen at least ten times. The V gene is TRBV20-1, the J gene TRBJ1-6; D is unclear. V lost 3 bases to trimming and J lost 0 bases, with 6 bases between them. CDR3 length: 14 amino acids. From germline, CDR1 is DFQATT and CDR2 SNEGSKA (reference sequence). The CDR3 is CSASESSYNSPLHF. The CDR3 coding sequence is TGCAGTGCTAGCGAGAGCTCCTATAATTCACCCCTCCACTTT.

This clonotype was observed at least ten times. The chain couples TRBV10-3 to TRBJ2-1; no definite D call. This CDR3 region has 13 residues. Germline V gives CDR1 ENHRY, CDR2 SYGVKD. Trimming took 6 bases from V and 9 from J, leaving 15 bases between them. CDR3 amino acids: CAIRPSLGPEQFF. CDR3 nucleotides: TGTGCCATCAGACCTTCCTTGGGTCCTGAGCAGTTCTTC.

This clonotype has ten or more counts. The chain couples TRBV6-5 to TRBJ1-1; TRBD1 is a possible D gene (6 bases). From germline, CDR1 is MNHEY and CDR2 SVGAGI. The V and J ends lost 6 bases and 6 bases respectively, with 17 bases between them. This CDR3 has 14 amino acids. CDR3 protein: CASSPRLTGAEAFF. The CDR3 DNA reads as TGTGCCAGCAGCCCGCGACTGACAGGAGCTGAAGCTTTCTTT.

This clonotype has ten or more counts. In DNA form, the CDR3 reads TGCGCCAGCAGCCAAGAAAGTATCGGGCCGATCTACGAGCAGTACTTC. It yields the protein CASSQESIGPIYEQYF. V and J are TRBV4-3 and TRBJ2-7; D ambiguous. The CDR3 is made up of 16 amino acids. Germline V gene lookup returns CDR1 LGHNA and CDR2 YSLEER. V was trimmed by 0 bases and J by 3 bases, leaving 15 bases between them.

This clonotype was seen at least ten times. This chain joins TRBV7-6 and TRBJ1-6; D remains unclear. This CDR3 is built from 13 residues. CDR1 is SGHVS and CDR2 is FNYEAQ in the germline V gene. Trimming took off 1 base at V and 10 bases at J, with 8 bases between the two ends. CDR3 loop: CASSLEAGSPLHF. CDR3 bases: TGTGCCAGCAGCTTAGAGGCGGGCTCACCCCTCCACTTT.

Judged by abundance, this clonotype is medium-sized. This chain uses TRBV20-1 with TRBJ2-4; possible D gene TRBD1, 5 bases. V lost 4 bases and J 7 bases, leaving 17 bases between the germline ends. Germline CDR1 is DFQATT and CDR2 is SNEGSKA (reference sequence). The CDR3 has 14 residues. CDR3 loop: CSATGRNFLNIQYF. In DNA form, the CDR3 reads TGCAGTGCTACAGGGCGTAACTTTTTGAACATTCAGTACTTC.

This clonotype came up many times. The V and J genes are TRBV7-6 and TRBJ2-3, with TRBD2 matching over 8 bases. Losses at the gene ends were 5 bases for V and 2 bases for J; bases not matched to a gene: 9. The germline gives CDR1 SGHVS, CDR2 FNYEAQ. The CDR3 is 16 residues long. CDR3 amino acids: CASSPRLAGYTDTQYF. CDR3 nucleotide sequence: TGTGCCAGCAGCCCTAGGCTAGCGGGTTACACAGATACGCAGTATTTT.

This clonotype was detected ten times or more. V usage is TRBV18 and J usage is TRBJ1-5; a weak D match, TRBD1 (6 bases). Trimming shortened V by 3 bases and J by 3 bases, and 12 bases separated the two germline ends. The CDR3 consists of 15 residues. Germline V gene sequence: CDR1 KGHSH, CDR2 LQKENI. Here the CDR3 reads CASSPNRANNQPQHF. DNA for the CDR3: TGTGCCAGCTCACCTAACAGGGCAAACAATCAGCCCCAGCATTTT.